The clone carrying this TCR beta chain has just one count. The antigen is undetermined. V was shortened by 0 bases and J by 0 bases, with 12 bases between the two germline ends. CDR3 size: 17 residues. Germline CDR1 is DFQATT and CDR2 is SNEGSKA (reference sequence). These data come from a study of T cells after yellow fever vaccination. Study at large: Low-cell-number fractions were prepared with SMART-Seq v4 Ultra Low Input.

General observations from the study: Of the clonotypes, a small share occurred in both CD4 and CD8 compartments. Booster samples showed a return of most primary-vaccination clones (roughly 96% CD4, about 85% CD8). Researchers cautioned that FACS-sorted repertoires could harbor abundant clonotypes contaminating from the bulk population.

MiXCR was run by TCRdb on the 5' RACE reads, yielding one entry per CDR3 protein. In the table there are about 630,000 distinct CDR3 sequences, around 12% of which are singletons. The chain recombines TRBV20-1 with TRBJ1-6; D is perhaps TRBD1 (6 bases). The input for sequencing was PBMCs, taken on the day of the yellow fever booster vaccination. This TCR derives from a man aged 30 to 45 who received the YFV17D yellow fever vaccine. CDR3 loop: CSARDRGEGSYNSPLHF. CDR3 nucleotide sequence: TGCAGTGCTAGAGACAGGGGCGAGGGCTCCTATAATTCACCCCTCCACTTT.